This paragraph reports one T cell receptor beta chain. Its antigen is unidentified. The data were obtained in a study of human T cells and chemical hapten exposure. General study results and limits: Controls formed significantly fewer large CDR3 similarity clusters than expanded TCRs did.

Noted time point: patch test 3, about 24 weeks after DPC sensitization. Treatment described: therapeutic diphenylcyclopropenone sensitization with weekly scalp DPC. In germline, CDR1 is SGDLS, CDR2 YYNGEE. Trimming removed 0 bases from V and 2 bases from J; junction bases left unmatched: 8. The CDR3 spans 17 residues. TCRdb analysed the RACE reads with MiXCR anew, one entry per CDR3 protein. The data contain roughly 150,000 distinct CDR3 sequences, 28% of them singletons. V usage is TRBV9 and J usage is TRBJ2-3; 8 nucleotides line up with TRBD2. The material sequenced was whole blood, taken in connection with sensitization to the hapten diphenylcyclopropenone (DPC). The receptor's source is a woman between 18 and 29 years old with alopecia areata. Some clones in this sample may be carry-over from other donors' samples. In nucleotides, the CDR3 is TGTGCCAGCAGCGTAGGTGGAGCGGGGGCCAACACAGATACGCAGTATTTT. Amino acid sequence: CASSVGGAGANTDTQYF.